A selection of T cell receptor beta chains follows, all from one sample in a study of OX40 agonist ivuxolimab in advanced cancers. Libraries were prepared by immunoSEQ multiplex PCR; TCRdb keeps only in-frame clonotypes and omits some of them. The table shows about 83,000 clones, with 84% occurring only once. The input for sequencing was CD4+ or CD8+ T cells sorted from blood, taken in a trial of the OX40 agonist ivuxolimab. The receptor set was obtained from an adult with an advanced solid tumor such as melanoma, head and neck, liver or kidney cancer. Each CDR3 is given with its conserved first and last residue. Fields, in order: clone size, D gene, J gene, V gene, CDR3 DNA, CDR3 protein. D genes are given only for firm matches. Size tells how often a clone was seen (once, few, many) or the class of an expanded clone, and some rows leave it out.

clone_size: few
d_call: .
j_call: TRBJ2-3
v_call: TRBV23-1
cdr3_nt: TGCGCCAGCAGTCAATCGTACAGGGGACTCGATACGCAGTATTTT
cdr3_aa: CASSQSYRGLDTQYF

clone_size: .
d_call: .
j_call: TRBJ1-1
v_call: TRBV19
cdr3_nt: TGTGCCAGTAGTTTCCAGACCGGGATGACGAACACTGAAGCTTTCTTT
cdr3_aa: CASSFQTGMTNTEAFF

clone_size: .
d_call: .
j_call: TRBJ2-2
v_call: TRBV9
cdr3_nt: TGTGCCAGCAGCGTTTGGTACAACACCGGGGAGCTGTTTTTT
cdr3_aa: CASSVWYNTGELFF

clone_size: few
d_call: TRBD2
j_call: TRBJ2-1
v_call: TRBV6-1
cdr3_nt: TGTGCCAGCAGTGACTGGACTAGCGGGCCCAATGAGCAGTTCTTC
cdr3_aa: CASSDWTSGPNEQFF

clone_size: .
d_call: TRBD2
j_call: TRBJ2-3
v_call: TRBV5-1
cdr3_nt: TGCGCCAGCAGCTTTAGCGGGGGCCGGGGGGATACGCAGTATTTT
cdr3_aa: CASSFSGGRGDTQYF

clone_size: few
d_call: .
j_call: TRBJ1-2
v_call: TRBV28
cdr3_nt: TGTGCCAGCAACCCCGACAAATGGGGCTATGGCTACACCTTC
cdr3_aa: CASNPDKWGYGYTF

clone_size: .
d_call: TRBD2
j_call: TRBJ2-7
v_call: TRBV19
cdr3_nt: TGTGCCAGTAGTATTCGGCGGGGGGCATCCTACGAGCAGTACTTC
cdr3_aa: CASSIRRGASYEQYF

clone_size: few
d_call: .
j_call: TRBJ1-6
v_call: TRBV5-4
cdr3_nt: TGTGCCAGCAGCTCGCAGGGAACTCATTCACCCCTCCACTTT
cdr3_aa: CASSSQGTHSPLHF

clone_size: .
d_call: TRBD1
j_call: TRBJ2-7
v_call: TRBV7-3
cdr3_nt: TGTGCCAGCAGCCAGTCACAGGGGGGCGAGCAGTACTTC
cdr3_aa: CASSQSQGGEQYF

clone_size: .
d_call: .
j_call: TRBJ1-2
v_call: TRBV11-3
cdr3_nt: TGTGCCAGCAGCTTAGATTTGTGTCCAGGGAGAGGTTCCCACTATGGCTACACCTTC
cdr3_aa: CASSLDLCPGRGSHYGYTF

clone_size: .
d_call: TRBD1
j_call: TRBJ2-3
v_call: TRBV2
cdr3_nt: TGTGCCAGCAGTCAAACCGGGACAGGGAAGACAGATACGCAGTATTTT
cdr3_aa: CASSQTGTGKTDTQYF

clone_size: .
d_call: .
j_call: TRBJ1-6
v_call: TRBV7-9
cdr3_nt: TGTGCCATGGCGGAGGGGACCTATAATTCACCCCTCCACTTT
cdr3_aa: CAMAEGTYNSPLHF

clone_size: few
d_call: TRBD1
j_call: TRBJ1-1
v_call: TRBV10-3
cdr3_nt: TGTGCCATCAGTGAGCAGGGGGAGACTGAAGCTTTCTTT
cdr3_aa: CAISEQGETEAFF

clone_size: .
d_call: .
j_call: TRBJ2-4
v_call: TRBV5-1
cdr3_nt: TGCGCCAGCAGCTTGGCCCTGGGAGGGGGCGACATTCAGTACTTC
cdr3_aa: CASSLALGGGDIQYF

clone_size: .
d_call: TRBD1
j_call: TRBJ1-6
v_call: TRBV27
cdr3_nt: TGTGCCAGCAACCAGGGGGCCGGTAATTCACCCCTCCACTTT
cdr3_aa: CASNQGAGNSPLHF

clone_size: .
d_call: .
j_call: TRBJ1-1
v_call: TRBV19
cdr3_nt: TGTGCCAGTAGTATAGTTGCAGGGGCCGGCACTGAAGCTTTCTTT
cdr3_aa: CASSIVAGAGTEAFF

clone_size: .
d_call: .
j_call: TRBJ2-2
v_call: TRBV28
cdr3_nt: TGTGCCAGCAGTTTGGTCGAGGAAACCGGGGAGCTGTTTTTT
cdr3_aa: CASSLVEETGELFF

clone_size: .
d_call: .
j_call: TRBJ2-5
v_call: TRBV5-1
cdr3_nt: TGCGCCAGCAGCTGGGGTGGGCGACTTGTTATAGGAGAGACCCAGTACTTC
cdr3_aa: CASSWGGRLVIGETQYF

clone_size: .
d_call: .
j_call: TRBJ2-2
v_call: TRBV5-1
cdr3_nt: TGCGCCAGCAGCTTGACAGGGTCTCGCACCGGGGAGCTGTTTTTT
cdr3_aa: CASSLTGSRTGELFF

clone_size: .
d_call: TRBD1
j_call: TRBJ2-7
v_call: TRBV5-4
cdr3_nt: TGTGCCAGCAGCTTGGCTCGGGGACAGGGTTCAGGAGAGCAGTACTTC
cdr3_aa: CASSLARGQGSGEQYF

clone_size: .
d_call: .
j_call: TRBJ2-1
v_call: TRBV7-7
cdr3_nt: TGTGCCAGCAGCTTCTCAGGCATGGGGCGTAGTGAGCAGTTCTTC
cdr3_aa: CASSFSGMGRSEQFF

clone_size: .
d_call: .
j_call: TRBJ1-1
v_call: TRBV29-1
cdr3_nt: TGCAGCGTTGAAGGGTCGGGGGGAGACACTGAAGCTTTCTTT
cdr3_aa: CSVEGSGGDTEAFF

clone_size: .
d_call: TRBD1
j_call: TRBJ2-7
v_call: TRBV6-1
cdr3_nt: TGTGCCAGCAGGCCGCCGGGACAGGGATTTTACGAGCAGTACTTC
cdr3_aa: CASRPPGQGFYEQYF

clone_size: .
d_call: .
j_call: TRBJ2-2
v_call: TRBV11-2
cdr3_nt: TGTGCCAGCAGCCCATCAGGGCGGAACACCGGGGAGCTGTTTTTT
cdr3_aa: CASSPSGRNTGELFF

clone_size: .
d_call: TRBD1
j_call: TRBJ1-6
v_call: TRBV7-3
cdr3_nt: TGTGCCAGCAGCTTAGCCAGACAGGGAACCGGTTCACCCCTCCACTTT
cdr3_aa: CASSLARQGTGSPLHF

clone_size: .
d_call: .
j_call: TRBJ2-7
v_call: TRBV6-5
cdr3_nt: TGTGCCAGCAGTTACGATGCGTTCGGGGGCGAGCAGTACTTC
cdr3_aa: CASSYDAFGGEQYF

clone_size: once
d_call: .
j_call: TRBJ1-1
v_call: TRBV5-1
cdr3_nt: TGCGCCAGCAGCCCTGCGCTATACAGGGAAGGGTACACTGAAGCTTTCTTT
cdr3_aa: CASSPALYREGYTEAFF

clone_size: .
d_call: .
j_call: TRBJ1-2
v_call: TRBV29-1
cdr3_nt: TGCAGCGTTCGAGAGGACGGCTATGGCTACACCTTC
cdr3_aa: CSVREDGYGYTF

clone_size: .
d_call: TRBD1
j_call: TRBJ2-7
v_call: TRBV2
cdr3_nt: TGTGCCAGCAGTGAGGGACAGGATTTATACGAGCAGTACTTC
cdr3_aa: CASSEGQDLYEQYF

clone_size: .
d_call: .
j_call: TRBJ1-2
v_call: TRBV19
cdr3_nt: TGTGCCAGTAGAACGGACAGACTAAACTATGGCTACACCTTC
cdr3_aa: CASRTDRLNYGYTF

clone_size: .
d_call: TRBD1
j_call: TRBJ1-4
v_call: TRBV28
cdr3_nt: TGTGCCAGCAGTCCACAGGGGCAACCTAATGAAAAACTGTTTTTT
cdr3_aa: CASSPQGQPNEKLFF

clone_size: few
d_call: .
j_call: TRBJ1-1
v_call: TRBV28
cdr3_nt: TGTGCCAGCAGTGGGTGGGGGGGGCCGATTACTGAAGCTTTCTTT
cdr3_aa: CASSGWGGPITEAFF